Sequencing of this T cell receptor beta chain was carried out in a study of T cells after yellow fever vaccination. Study background: Any fraction with a low cell number was prepared using SMART-Seq v4 Ultra Low Input. Study-wide results and limits: Sorted repertoires could include abundant contaminating clonotypes from bulk cells.

TCRdb used MiXCR to reprocess the 5' RACE reads, holding one entry per CDR3 protein. The repertoire holds approximately 450,000 distinct CDR3 sequences, with 18% as singletons. This clonotype occurred a few times. The antigen remains unidentified. This receptor was identified in a man between 18 and 29 years old who received the YFV17D yellow fever vaccine. The source material was PBMCs, sampled before the yellow fever booster vaccination.

CDR3 DNA: TGTGCCAGCAGTGTGCTAGCCTTTCAGTACGTC. It encodes CASSVLAFQYV. The genes are TRBV2 and TRBJ2-7; D may be TRBD2 (5 bases). CDR1 and CDR2 (germline): SNHLY, FYNNEI. Trimming removed 4 bases from V and 10 bases from J, with 11 bases in between. The CDR3 loop spans 11 amino acids.